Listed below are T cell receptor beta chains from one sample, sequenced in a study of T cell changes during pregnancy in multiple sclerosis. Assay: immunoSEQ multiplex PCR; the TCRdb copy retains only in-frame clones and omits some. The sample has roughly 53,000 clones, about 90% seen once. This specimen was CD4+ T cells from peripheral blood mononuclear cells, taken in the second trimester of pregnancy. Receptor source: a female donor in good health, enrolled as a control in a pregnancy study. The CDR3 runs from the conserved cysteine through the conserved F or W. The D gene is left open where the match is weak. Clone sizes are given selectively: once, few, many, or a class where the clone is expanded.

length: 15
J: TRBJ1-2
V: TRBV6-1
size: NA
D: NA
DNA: TGTGCCAGCAGTGAAGCCGGGGTTTTGGGCTATGGCTACACCTTC
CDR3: CASSEAGVLGYGYTF

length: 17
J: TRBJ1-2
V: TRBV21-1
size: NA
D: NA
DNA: TGTGCCAGCAGCAAAGGCGACTTAGAGGCAGGGAACTATGGCTACACCTTC
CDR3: CASSKGDLEAGNYGYTF

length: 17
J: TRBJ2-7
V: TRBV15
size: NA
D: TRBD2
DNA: TGTGCCACCAGCGGAAGTCCCAGTAGCGGGGGGATCAACGAGCAGTACTTC
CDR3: CATSGSPSSGGINEQYF

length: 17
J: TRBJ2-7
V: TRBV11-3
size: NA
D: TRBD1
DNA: TGTGCCAGCAGCGCGGGCGGACAGGGGATTTTCAATTACGAGCAGTACTTC
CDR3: CASSAGGQGIFNYEQYF

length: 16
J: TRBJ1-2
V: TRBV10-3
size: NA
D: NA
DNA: TGTGCCATCACCGCCTCCCATACAGGCTCCGTCTATGGCTACACCTTC
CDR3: CAITASHTGSVYGYTF

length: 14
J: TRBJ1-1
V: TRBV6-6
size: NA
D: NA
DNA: TGTGCCAGCACCGTACAGGGTACGGACACTGAAGCTTTCTTT
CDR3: CASTVQGTDTEAFF

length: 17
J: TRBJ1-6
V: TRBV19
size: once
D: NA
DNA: TGTGCCAGTAGTATCCTTTGGGGGGACTCCTATAATTCACCCCTCCACTTT
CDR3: CASSILWGDSYNSPLHF

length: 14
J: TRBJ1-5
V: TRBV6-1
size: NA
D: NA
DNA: TGTGCCAGCAGTGAAAGGGGGGGCTATCAGCCCCAGCATTTT
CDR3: CASSERGGYQPQHF

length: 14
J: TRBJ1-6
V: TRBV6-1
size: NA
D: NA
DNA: TGTGCCAGCAGTGATCAGGTGCTAGCTTCACCCCTCCACTTT
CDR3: CASSDQVLASPLHF

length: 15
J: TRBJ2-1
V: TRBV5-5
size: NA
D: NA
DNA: TGTGCCAGCAGCTTGGGTCAGGGAAGCTACAATGAGCAGTTCTTC
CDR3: CASSLGQGSYNEQFF

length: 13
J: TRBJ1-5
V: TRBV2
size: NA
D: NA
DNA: TGTGCCAGCAGTGGACAGGCCAATCAGCCCCAGCATTTT
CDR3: CASSGQANQPQHF